This T cell receptor (beta chain) emerged from a study of control samples from healthy donors and cancer patients (dated by TCRdb to about 2020). Its CDR3 holds 16 amino acids, cysteine through phenylalanine. CDR3 DNA only is kept here, 48 bases in frame from base 1. CDR1 KGHDR and CDR2 SFDVKD are derived from the germline V gene. V was cut back by 6 bases and J by 0 bases, leaving a gap of 14 bases between them. Libraries came from the immunoSEQ multiplex PCR assay. In TCRdb, the immuneACCESS table is reduced to in-frame sequences with V and J assigned. These tables do not hold every clone; where another copy was compared, an unresolved V gene accounts for under half, and the others remain unexplained. A total of more than 65,000 clones appear in this sample, approximately 88% of them only once. Together, the top ten hold approximately 15% of the sample. With regard to this clone: No cognate antigen has been identified for it. No per-base quality is available; no much larger clone lies one base away.

The rearranged segments are TRBV24-1 and TRBJ2-1, with the identity of the D gene unclear. Sequenced sample: blood. The clonotype was recovered from a man aged 50-60 years in good health. Here is the DNA: TGTGCCACCAGTCACCTCGGAACTTTCTCCTACAATGAGCAGTTCTTC. Translated, it reads CATSHLGTFSYNEQFF.